The source of this T cell receptor (beta chain) is a study of CD8 T cells in Susac syndrome. Treatment-naive patients with stable or active relapsing-remitting disease were the multiple sclerosis controls. It was negative isolation that provided the CD8+ and CD4+ T cells, whereas TEMRA cells were enriched by FACS. This clonotype was counted a single time. An input of about 0.5 to 1 ug of RNA was subjected to reverse transcription using random hexamers. One entry per CDR3 protein, called by TCRdb with MiXCR from the immunoSEQ multiplex PCR reads. The sample consists of about 150,000 distinct CDR3 sequences, roughly 95% of them appearing once. The sequence came from a human donor with multiple sclerosis. Sequenced sample: CD8+ T cells from PBMCs.

Here the CDR3 DNA reads TGCAGTGCCCAGATCCCAGCGGGGGGGATCCAAGAGACCCAGTACTTC. This translates into CSAQIPAGGIQETQYF. The V gene is TRBV20-1, the J gene TRBJ2-5; TRBD2 matches 10 bases. This CDR3 spans 16 amino acids. Germline CDR1 reads DFQATT; CDR2 reads SNEGSKA (reference sequence). The J segment lost 1 base and the V segment lost 6 bases, leaving 11 bases of the junction unmatched.